These T cell receptor beta chains were read from a single sample in a study of blood T cell repertoires in COVID-19. Clones were sequenced by immunoSEQ multiplex PCR, and TCRdb holds only the in-frame ones, with some missing. The table shows roughly 100,000 clones, with roughly 71% occurring only once. The sequenced sample was peripheral blood. These receptor sequences come from a woman of 80 years or more with acute or convalescent COVID-19. Each CDR3 is given with its conserved first and last residue. The D gene is left open where the match is weak. Some rows have no size entry. The others give once, few or many, or a class for an expanded clone.

TGTGCCAGCTCCCCACGGGCAGGGGGCTTGATAGGGGCCAACGTCCTGACTTTC,CASSPRAGGLIGANVLTF,TRBJ2-6,TRBD1,.,TRBV18
TGTGCCAGCATGGAGGGAACGGGGACCTATGGCTACACCTTC,CASMEGTGTYGYTF,TRBJ1-2,.,.,TRBV6-6
TGCGCCAGCAGTTTTCAGGGTGGCTATGGCTACACCTTC,CASSFQGGYGYTF,TRBJ1-2,.,once,TRBV10-2
TGTGCCAGCAGTGAAATAGGTTCGGGGTCGGAGAGACATGGCTACACCTTC,CASSEIGSGSERHGYTF,TRBJ1-2,.,few,TRBV6-1
TGTGCCTGGAGTTGGGGCGAGAGCAATCAGCCCCAGCATTTT,CAWSWGESNQPQHF,TRBJ1-5,.,.,TRBV30
TGTGCCATCGCGGGAGGGACAGGGGGGAGCGAGCAGTACTTC,CAIAGGTGGSEQYF,TRBJ2-7,TRBD1,.,TRBV10-3
TGTGCCAGCAGTTACGCACACTTGGGACAGGGGGCGGGAGGAACTGAAGCTTTCTTT,CASSYAHLGQGAGGTEAFF,TRBJ1-1,TRBD1,.,TRBV6-2/TRBV6-3
TGTGCCAGCAGTTTCCAGGGGACGGGTTTTTCTAATGAGCAGTTCTTC,CASSFQGTGFSNEQFF,TRBJ2-1,.,.,TRBV27
TGTGCCAGCAGCCTGGACAGTTCCTACGAGCAGTACTTC,CASSLDSSYEQYF,TRBJ2-7,.,.,TRBV9
TGCGCCAGCAGCCAAGGGGTCGGGGGGAAAACTGAAGCTTTCTTT,CASSQGVGGKTEAFF,TRBJ1-1,.,.,TRBV4-3
TGTGCCACCAGCAGCACGGGAGCGGGAGCCTACGAGCAGTACTTC,CATSSTGAGAYEQYF,TRBJ2-7,TRBD2,medium-sized,TRBV15
TGTGCCAGCAGCCTCGGGGTAGCGGGGGCCAGCTCCTACAATGAGCAGTTCTTC,CASSLGVAGASSYNEQFF,TRBJ2-1,TRBD2,.,TRBV7-8
TGTGCCAGCAGCTTTCGCGAAAATCAGCCCCAGCATTTT,CASSFRENQPQHF,TRBJ1-5,.,.,TRBV7-6
TGTGCCAGCAGCTTAAACGGGGGTATTGATGAGCAGTTCTTC,CASSLNGGIDEQFF,TRBJ2-1,.,.,TRBV11-2
TGTGCCAGCAGCCCCGCTGGCAGGCGAGCACCTGGAAACACCATATATTTT,CASSPAGRRAPGNTIYF,TRBJ1-3,.,few,TRBV7-9
TGTGCCAGCAGCTTTGGGACAGGGGGAGGCTACACCTTC,CASSFGTGGGYTF,TRBJ1-2,TRBD1,many,TRBV7-2
TGTGCCATCAGTGGTGCAGGGGCACGCAATGAGCAGTTCTTC,CAISGAGARNEQFF,TRBJ2-1,.,.,TRBV10-3
TGTGCCACTTCGACTAGCGGGAGTTACACAGATACGCAGTATTTT,CATSTSGSYTDTQYF,TRBJ2-3,TRBD2,.,TRBV2
TGCGCCAGCTCTGAGGCGGTAAGCGGGGAGACCCAGTACTTC,CASSEAVSGETQYF,TRBJ2-5,.,.,TRBV5-1
TGCGCCAGCAGCGCGGGACAGACATCTGAAAAACTGTTTTTT,CASSAGQTSEKLFF,TRBJ1-4,TRBD1,.,TRBV5-1
TGTGCCAGCAGCTTAGGGACAGGGGGCTATTCACCCCTCCACTTT,CASSLGTGGYSPLHF,TRBJ1-6,TRBD1,.,TRBV3-1/TRBV3-2
TGTGCCAGCTCACCGAGACTCCGAGACGAGCAGTACTTC,CASSPRLRDEQYF,TRBJ2-7,.,few,TRBV18
TGCGCCAGCAGCTTGGCCGGGGACAGGAATGAAAAACTGTTTTTT,CASSLAGDRNEKLFF,TRBJ1-4,TRBD1,once,TRBV5-1
TGTGCCAGCAGTTTATCCAGAATTTCAGATACGCAGTATTTT,CASSLSRISDTQYF,TRBJ2-3,.,.,TRBV28
TGTGCCAGCAGCTTCCTAGCGGGTTCCCCGAACACAGATACGCAGTATTTT,CASSFLAGSPNTDTQYF,TRBJ2-3,TRBD2,few,TRBV7-2
TGTGCCAGCAGCCTGGGACAACCGGGAAACACTGAAGCTTTCTTT,CASSLGQPGNTEAFF,TRBJ1-1,.,.,TRBV7-9
TGCGCCAGCAGTTTCCCGGGGAGCACAGATACGCAGTATTTT,CASSFPGSTDTQYF,TRBJ2-3,.,.,TRBV5-1
TGCGCCAGCAGCCGGGGACAGGGCGCAAACACCATATATTTT,CASSRGQGANTIYF,TRBJ1-3,TRBD1,.,TRBV4-3
TGTGCCAGCAGTTGGGGGGGGAACACTGAAGCTTTCTTT,CASSWGGNTEAFF,TRBJ1-1,.,.,TRBV27
TGTGCCAGCAGCCACTTAGGGGGGGTGAACACCGGGGAGCTGTTTTTT,CASSHLGGVNTGELFF,TRBJ2-2,.,.,TRBV3-1/TRBV3-2
TGTGCCAGCAGCCAAGAATGGAGCGGGGGGGGAGAGACCCAGTACTTC,CASSQEWSGGGETQYF,TRBJ2-5,TRBD2,once,TRBV3-1/TRBV3-2
TGTGCCTGGAGTGTACAACCGTACCCCCGGGAACTGTTTTTT,CAWSVQPYPRELFF,TRBJ1-4,.,once,TRBV30
TGTGCCAGCAGTCCACAGGGCGCTGGCTACACCTTC,CASSPQGAGYTF,TRBJ1-2,.,.,TRBV12-3/TRBV12-4
TGTGCCAGCAACAGACCGGGACAGGGGGCCTACGAGCAGTACTTC,CASNRPGQGAYEQYF,TRBJ2-7,TRBD1,.,TRBV28
TGTGCCAGCAGCCCCCGCCCGAGCTCCTACGAGCAGTACTTC,CASSPRPSSYEQYF,TRBJ2-7,.,.,TRBV9
TGTGCCACAGATATAGCGGGGGGGCCCGGTAGGACTCGAGAGACCCAGTACTTC,CATDIAGGPGRTRETQYF,TRBJ2-5,TRBD2,.,TRBV19
TGTGCCAGCAGCTTAGGGACAGGTTGGGGAACTGAAGCTTTCTTT,CASSLGTGWGTEAFF,TRBJ1-1,TRBD1,once,TRBV11-1
TGCGCCAGCAGCCAAGATCCAGGGGGCAGCTACGAGCAGTACTTC,CASSQDPGGSYEQYF,TRBJ2-7,TRBD1,.,TRBV4-1
TGTGCCAGCTCGGCTAGCGGGACCTTACAAGAGACCCAGTACTTC,CASSASGTLQETQYF,TRBJ2-5,TRBD2,.,TRBV18
TGTGCCAGCAGTCCGCTTACAGGGGGACGGACTGAAGCTTTCTTT,CASSPLTGGRTEAFF,TRBJ1-1,TRBD1,.,TRBV6-5
TGTGCCAGCAGCGCCCGGGACTTGAACAATGAGCAGTTCTTC,CASSARDLNNEQFF,TRBJ2-1,.,.,TRBV9
TGTGCCAGCAGCTTATCGACCGGACAGGGGGCCTACGAGCAGTACTTC,CASSLSTGQGAYEQYF,TRBJ2-7,TRBD1,.,TRBV7-2